The source of this T cell receptor beta chain is a study of T cell responses to AZD1222 COVID-19 vaccine. The V gene's germline CDR1 is SGDLS and CDR2 YYNGEE. With V trimmed by 2 bases and J by 5 bases, 7 bases remained unmatched. The CDR3 consists of 16 residues. Only in-frame clones appear in the TCRdb table, and some are missing; sequencing was by immunoSEQ multiplex PCR. The data show nearly 90,000 clones, approximately 88% seen once. The specimen was peripheral blood, collected on day 0 of AZD1222 vaccination. The sequence was collected from an adult in good health. The gene calls are TRBV9 and TRBJ2-2, with 9 bases lining up with TRBD1. The CDR3 bases are TGTGCCAGCAGCGTCAGGACAGGGGAGGGTACCGGGGAGCTGTTTTTT. Its translation: CASSVRTGEGTGELFF.